One sample yielded the 6 T cell receptor beta chains listed below, sequenced in a study of Graves' ophthalmopathy and Graves' hyperthyroidism. RNA transcripts yielded amplified TCR beta CDR3 regions. HTBI primers were used in a first-round RT-PCR, which preceded a second-round multiplex PCR. TCRdb recomputed calls from the multiplex PCR reads with MiXCR, one row per CDR3 protein. Here the sample spans hundreds of thousands of distinct CDR3 sequences, about a fifth being singletons. Sequencing input: peripheral blood. These receptors came from a woman younger than 35 with stable Graves' hyperthyroidism. Some clones in this sample may be carry-over from other donors' samples.

J is TRBJ1-2 and V is TRBV12-5; a possible D gene is TRBD1 (6 bases). V gave up 3 bases and J gave up 6 bases, with 20 bases separating them. CDR1 is LGHNT, CDR2 FRNRAP, per germline. This CDR3 region has 16 residues. The CDR3 bases are TGTGCTAGTGGTTTAGTCACAGGGACTACGAGTCATGGCTACACCTTC. As protein: CASGLVTGTTSHGYTF.

This clonotype was seen many times. This chain connects TRBV7-9 to TRBJ2-7; 10 bases map to TRBD1. With 5 bases clipped from V and 0 bases from J, the junction kept 10 bases outside the gene matches. Looked up from germline, CDR1 is SEHNR and CDR2 is FQNEAQ (reference sequence). The CDR3 spans 17 residues. In DNA, the CDR3 is TGTGCCAGCAGCCGTACGGACAGGGGGACCTACTCCTACGAGCAGTACTTC. Translation: CASSRTDRGTYSYEQYF.

Worth noting for this clonotype: The germline gene is not matched at one end of the junction; a read error may be the cause. V gene TRBV28 combines with J gene TRBJ2-4, with TRBD1 matching 11 bases. Germline V gene lookup returns CDR1 MDHEN and CDR2 SYDVKM. The CDR3 extends over 15 amino acids. This CDR3 is CASSSRDRGYIIKYF. The CDR3 region has the DNA TGTGCCAGCAGCTCCCGGGACAGGGGGTATATCATTAAGTACTTC.

This clonotype has ten or more counts. This chain joins TRBV19 and TRBJ2-7; no clear D. V was clipped by 7 bases and J by 5 bases, with 15 bases between them. CDR1 is LNHDA, CDR2 SQIVND, per germline (reference sequence). The CDR3 totals 13 residues. CDR3 nucleotides: TGTGCCAGTACGTTGCGACACCCAGACGAGCAGTACTTC. Translated: CASTLRHPDEQYF.

The rearrangement links TRBV6-2 or TRBV6-3 to TRBJ2-7; TRBD1 agrees at 10 bases. CDR3 length equals 15 residues. V lost 7 bases and J lost 1; bases outside the gene matches: 7. The germline CDR1 and CDR2 sequences are MNHEY and SVGEGT. CDR3 sequence: CASTRTGGRSYEQYF. The DNA for the CDR3 is TGTGCCAGCACCCGGACAGGGGGAAGATCCTACGAGCAGTACTTC.

The V call is TRBV25-1, the J call TRBJ2-7; 12 bases align to TRBD2. J was trimmed by 2 bases and V by 4 bases; bases with no gene match: 6. The CDR3 contains 16 residues. Germline V gene sequence: CDR1 MGHDK, CDR2 SYGVNS. The CDR3 sequence: CASSGRLAGDPYEQYF. For the CDR3, the DNA is TGTGCCAGCAGTGGCCGACTAGCGGGGGACCCCTACGAGCAGTACTTC.